These 28 T cell receptor beta chains originate from one sample sequenced in a study of beta chain features in type 1 diabetes. What was sequenced were expressed TCRB transcripts, since all of the isolated RNA had been reverse transcribed. TCRdb keeps only in-frame clones here, not all; method: immunoSEQ multiplex PCR. The sample lists nearly 250,000 clones, roughly 13% seen once, with around 0.03% in the top ten. The sample consisted of naive CD4+ T cells from blood. The source of these receptors is a middle-aged woman in good health.

The chain is built from TRBV6-5 and TRBJ1-1, with D possibly being TRBD1 (5 bases). The CDR3 is 13 amino acids. Looked up from germline, CDR1 is MNHEY and CDR2 is SVGAGI. V was cut by 6 bases and J by 4 bases, with 12 bases left in between. CDR3 in DNA: TGTGCCAGCAGGCCGACCGGGGGCACTGAAGCTTTCTTT. It specifies CASRPTGGTEAFF.

In its sample, this clone was seen once. The chain links TRBV5-1 to TRBJ2-3; tentatively, D is TRBD2 (6 bases). This CDR3 contains 16 residues. V lost 4 bases and J lost 0, with 15 bases in between. Germline V gives CDR1 SGHRS, CDR2 YFSETQ. Here the CDR3 DNA reads TGCGCCAGCAGCAGAGGACTACCGAGTAGCACAGATACGCAGTATTTT. Translation: CASSRGLPSSTDTQYF.

The CDR3 loop is CASSVRTTGVNEQFF. Here the CDR3 DNA reads TGTGCCAGCAGCGTCAGGACGACAGGGGTCAATGAGCAGTTCTTC. The gene calls are TRBV9 and TRBJ2-1; 8 nucleotides agree with TRBD1. The CDR3 runs 15 residues. Trimming removed 2 bases from V and 6 bases from J; junction bases left unmatched: 7. CDR1 SGDLS and CDR2 YYNGEE come from the germline V gene.

The V and J genes are TRBV15 and TRBJ2-1; 8 bases are shared with TRBD1. J lost 3 bases, V lost 5 bases, and 6 bases had no gene match. Germline assignment: CDR1 LNHNV and CDR2 YYDKDF (reference sequence). The CDR3 loop spans 15 amino acids. The CDR3 DNA reads as TGTGCCACCAGCCGGACAGGGCAAGGCTACAATGAGCAGTTCTTC. Its translation is CATSRTGQGYNEQFF.

The CDR3 DNA reads TGTGCCAGTAGTATTAACCGGGACAGGGCCGAGCAGTACTTC. Translation gives CASSINRDRAEQYF. The chain links TRBV19 to TRBJ2-7; the match to TRBD1 covers 9 bases. Germline CDR1 is LNHDA and CDR2 is SQIVND (reference sequence). The CDR3 is made up of 14 amino acids. V was clipped by 3 bases and J by 6 bases; unmatched bases: 6.

This clone was detected ten times or more. This chain uses TRBV4-1 with TRBJ2-1; D perhaps matches TRBD1 (5 bases). V was cut by 4 bases and J by 9 bases, with 7 bases left in between. This CDR3 is 11 amino acids long. Germline CDR1 is MGHRA and CDR2 is YSYEKL. The CDR3 region is CASSLQGEQFF. The CDR3 DNA is TGCGCCAGCAGCCTCCAGGGTGAGCAGTTCTTC.

This clone was recorded a few times. The chain is built from TRBV7-2 and TRBJ2-6; 8 nucleotides agree with TRBD1. V trimming: 6 bases; J trimming: 0 bases; junction bases outside the gene matches: 7. Germline CDR1 and CDR2: SGHTA and FQGNSA. CDR3 length: 17 amino acids. The CDR3 bases are TGTGCCAGCAGATTGACAGGGGATAGCTCTGGGGCCAACGTCCTGACTTTC. Its translation: CASRLTGDSSGANVLTF.

This chain joins TRBV25-1 and TRBJ2-2; D gene uncertain. Germline CDR1 reads MGHDK; CDR2 reads SYGVNS. Trimming cost V 7 bases and J 4 bases, with 13 bases left between them. The CDR3 spans 14 residues. CDR3 protein: CASTLRESTGELFF. CDR3 DNA: TGTGCCAGCACGCTTAGAGAATCCACCGGGGAGCTGTTTTTT.

In its sample, this clone was seen a few times. The chain employs TRBV10-1 and TRBJ2-3, with 8 bases that match TRBD2. Germline assignment: CDR1 WNHNN and CDR2 SYGVQD (reference sequence). The CDR3 is 16 residues long. J lost 4 bases, V lost 6 bases, and 12 bases had no gene match. The DNA of the CDR3 is TGCGCCAGCAGCCCCGGACGGGGGGGCCTGGCAGATACGCAGTATTTT. This sequence encodes CASSPGRGGLADTQYF.

This chain uses TRBV10-3 with TRBJ1-6, with D maybe TRBD1 (5 bases). CDR3 length: 15 amino acids. Germline CDR1 ENHRY, CDR2 SYGVKD. V was pared by 2 bases and J by 8 bases, with 13 bases between. CDR3 DNA sequence: TGTGCCATCAGTGAGGTCAGGACCAGGGATTCACCCCTCCACTTT. This codes for CAISEVRTRDSPLHF.

Notes on this clone: This specimen includes other DNA sequences encoding the same CDR3. J is TRBJ1-5 and V is TRBV19, with D tentatively TRBD1 (6 bases). From germline, CDR1 is LNHDA and CDR2 SQIVND (reference sequence). The CDR3 has 14 residues. Trimming removed 6 bases at V and 2 bases at J, with 11 bases between. The CDR3 bases are TGTGCCAGTAGCATATCAGGGGGCAATCAGCCCCAGCATTTT. It yields the protein CASSISGGNQPQHF.

This clone appeared a few times. J is TRBJ2-5 and V is TRBV9; TRBD2 matches at 13 bases. The ends lost 3 bases at V and 5 bases at J; junction bases unmatched: 10. The CDR3 is 17 residues long. In germline, CDR1 is SGDLS, CDR2 YYNGEE. CDR3 residues: CASSEALAGGRLETQYF. CDR3 bases: TGTGCCAGCAGCGAGGCACTAGCGGGGGGGCGGTTGGAGACCCAGTACTTC.

The chain combines TRBV4-3 with TRBJ2-5, with D possibly being TRBD2 (6 bases). V dropped 1 base and J dropped 5 bases, with 23 bases sitting between them. The CDR3 is made up of 18 amino acids. Germline-derived CDR1 and CDR2 are LGHNA and YSLEER. The CDR3 DNA follows: TGCGCCAGCAGCCAAGGAGGGTGGAGGGAGGTGGGACGGGAGACCCAGTACTTC. This codes for CASSQGGWREVGRETQYF.

On this clone itself: The same CDR3 arises from other DNA sequences in this sample as well. The chain recombines TRBV7-8 with TRBJ1-2; the D is unclear. Germline V lookup: CDR1 SGHVS, CDR2 FQNEAQ. This CDR3 has 13 residues. The V gene lost 1 base and the J gene lost 4 bases, with 7 bases spanning the gap. CDR3 amino acids: CASSLVPGYGYTF. The CDR3 DNA reads TGTGCCAGCAGCTTAGTCCCAGGCTATGGCTACACCTTC.

The rearrangement links TRBV5-1 to TRBJ2-5; 7 bases agree with TRBD2. The germline V gene has CDR1 SGHRS and CDR2 YFSETQ. The CDR3 is 14 residues long. V was pared by 0 bases and J by 4 bases, with 3 bases of the junction left unmatched. The CDR3 nucleotides are TGCGCCAGCAGCTTGGCGGGGGGAGGAGAGACCCAGTACTTC. Its translation is CASSLAGGGETQYF.

The gene calls are TRBV7-9 and TRBJ2-5; possible D gene TRBD1, 6 bases. Germline CDR1 SEHNR, CDR2 FQNEAQ (reference sequence). V was trimmed by 6 bases and J by 2 bases, leaving 13 bases between them. The CDR3 runs to 14 residues. The CDR3 sequence: CASRSGTHQETQYF. The CDR3 DNA follows: TGTGCCAGCAGATCCGGGACACATCAAGAGACCCAGTACTTC.

The sample holds a few counts of this clone. V gene TRBV6-1 combines with J gene TRBJ2-2; tentatively, D is TRBD1 (6 bases). The V and J ends lost 4 bases and 4 bases respectively, with 10 bases between them. The CDR3 runs 14 residues. Germline V gives CDR1 MNHNS, CDR2 SASEGT. CDR3 sequence reads: CASSGLTGTGELFF. The CDR3 nucleotides read TGTGCCAGCAGTGGTCTGACAGGCACCGGGGAGCTGTTTTTT.

The V and J genes are TRBV5-5 and TRBJ2-3; the D gene is possibly TRBD2 (6 bases). Per germline, CDR1 SGHKS and CDR2 YYEKEE (reference sequence). Trimming cost V 3 bases and J 2 bases, with 7 bases left between them. This CDR3 has 13 residues. The CDR3: CASSSGVTDTQYF. DNA of the CDR3: TGTGCCAGCAGCTCGGGGGTCACAGATACGCAGTATTTT.

This clone was seen a few times. J is TRBJ1-5 and V is TRBV6-7; D may be TRBD1 (5 bases). TRBV6-7 is reported as an ORF; its role is uncertain. Between the trimmed V and J ends, which lost 3 bases and 2 bases, there was a span of 14 bases. The CDR3 spans 16 residues. In DNA, the CDR3 is TGTGCCAGCAGTTATACGGGGGATGAGGGCAATCAGCCCCAGCATTTT. Translated: CASSYTGDEGNQPQHF.

J is TRBJ2-1 and V is TRBV9; D remains ambiguous. The CDR3 has 12 residues. V dropped 0 bases and J dropped 7 bases, with 5 bases sitting between them. Germline CDR1 and CDR2: SGDLS and YYNGEE. This CDR3 reads CASSVEANEQFF. As DNA, the CDR3 is TGTGCCAGCAGCGTAGAAGCGAATGAGCAGTTCTTC.

This rearrangement joins TRBV5-1 to TRBJ1-2; D not resolved. The V gene's germline CDR1 is SGHRS and CDR2 YFSETQ. Between the trimmed V and J ends, which lost 3 bases and 0 bases, there was a span of 6 bases. The CDR3 extends over 13 amino acids. CDR3 bases: TGCGCCAGCAGCTCCGGTGCTAACTATGGCTACACCTTC. Protein product: CASSSGANYGYTF.

In its sample, this clone was seen a few times. The chain couples TRBV18 to TRBJ2-2, with 8 bases matching TRBD1. CDR1 is KGHSH, CDR2 LQKENI, per germline. The CDR3 is 15 residues long. Trimming removed 2 bases from V and 7 bases from J; junction bases left unmatched: 6. The chain's CDR3 is CASSPRTGYIGELFF. In DNA, the CDR3 is TGTGCCAGCTCACCAAGGACAGGGTACATCGGGGAGCTGTTTTTT.

The chain joins TRBV10-1 to TRBJ2-2; 7 nucleotides line up with TRBD2. This CDR3 comprises 14 residues. Unmatched junction bases numbered 8, after V lost 6 bases and J lost 7 bases. The germline CDR1 and CDR2 sequences are WNHNN and SYGVQD (reference sequence). The CDR3 loop is CASRIGREFGELFF. The CDR3 coding sequence is TGCGCCAGCAGAATTGGGAGGGAATTCGGGGAGCTGTTTTTT.

This clone was observed a handful of times. V is TRBV5-6 and J is TRBJ2-5; D perhaps matches TRBD1 (5 bases). Germline CDR1 and CDR2: SGHDT and YYEEEE. Trimming removed 4 bases from V and 4 bases from J, with 14 bases in between. The CDR3 has 14 amino acids. CDR3 nucleotides: TGTGCCAGCAGCCGACGGACAAAGGGAGAGACCCAGTACTTC. This gives the protein CASSRRTKGETQYF. Filled out from reference TRBV5-6 and TRBJ2-5, the complete variable domain reads DAGVTQSPTHLIKTRGQQVTLRCSPKSGHDTVSWYQQALGQGPQFIFQYYEEEERQRGNFPDRFSGHQFPNYSSELNVNALLLGDSALYLCASSRRTKGETQYFGPGTRLLVL.

The chain carries TRBV5-1 and TRBJ2-3; maybe TRBD2 (6 bases). V was cut by 2 bases and J by 5 bases, with 12 bases left in between. Germline V gene sequence: CDR1 SGHRS, CDR2 YFSETQ. This CDR3 has 14 amino acids. CDR3 sequence (DNA): TGCGCCAGCAGCTTTGGCCAGCGGGTAGATACGCAGTATTTT. Encoded protein: CASSFGQRVDTQYF.

This clone was seen a handful of times. The chain links TRBV6-5 to TRBJ2-7; TRBD2 matches at 7 bases. Trimming removed 2 bases from V and 3 bases from J; junction bases left unmatched: 10. The germline CDR1 and CDR2 sequences are MNHEY and SVGAGI. The CDR3 runs 16 residues. The CDR3 is CASSYRAGDPNYEQYF. In DNA, the CDR3 is TGTGCCAGCAGTTACCGTGCGGGGGACCCCAACTACGAGCAGTACTTC.

The chain couples TRBV28 to TRBJ2-3; D not resolved. CDR3 size: 13 residues. Trimming cost V 5 bases and J 5 bases, with 11 bases left between them. CDR1 is MDHEN and CDR2 is SYDVKM in the germline V gene. The CDR3 bases are TGTGCCAGCAGTCCCTCCCCGGTAGATACGCAGTATTTT. This sequence encodes CASSPSPVDTQYF.

This clone was detected ten times or more. This CDR3 reads CASSWWGPGANVLTF. The CDR3, as DNA: TGTGCCAGCAGCTGGTGGGGGCCAGGGGCCAACGTCCTGACTTTC. The J gene is TRBJ2-6, the V gene TRBV5-6, with TRBD1 as a possible D gene (6 bases). Trimming left V 3 bases short and J 4 bases short, with 11 bases between. CDR3 length: 15 residues. Germline V gives CDR1 SGHDT, CDR2 YYEEEE.